The next 8 T cell receptor beta chains were all read from a single sample in a study of blood T cell repertoires in COVID-19. Assay: immunoSEQ multiplex PCR; the TCRdb copy retains only in-frame clones and omits some. The table includes some 220,000 clones, 75% to 90% detected once. Sequenced: peripheral blood. These receptors originate from an older woman with COVID-19, enrolled during active disease.

There are a few counts of this clone. Different DNA sequences within this sample yield the same CDR3. CDR3 coding DNA: TGCGCCAGCAGCCGGGACAGTTCCACAGATACGCAGTATTTT. Translated, it gives CASSRDSSTDTQYF. V usage is TRBV5-1 and J usage is TRBJ2-3; 7 positions match TRBD1. The CDR3 is 14 amino acids. The V gene's germline CDR1 is SGHRS and CDR2 YFSETQ. V was pared by 4 bases and J by 2 bases, with 4 bases of the junction left unmatched.

V gene TRBV5-4 combines with J gene TRBJ2-5, with a possible D match to TRBD1 (5 bases). Deletions cut 0 bases from V and 3 bases from J, with 12 bases between. The germline V gene has CDR1 SGHNT and CDR2 YYREEE (reference sequence). The length of the CDR3 is 15 residues. The CDR3 DNA reads TGTGCCAGCAGCTTGGCCATAGACAGAGAAGAGACCCAGTACTTC. Amino acids: CASSLAIDREETQYF.

The rearrangement joins TRBV30 to TRBJ1-3; weak D call: TRBD1 (6 bases). This CDR3 comprises 12 residues. Germline V gives CDR1 GTSNPN, CDR2 SVGIG (reference sequence). V was clipped by 7 bases and J by 4 bases, with 11 bases between them. CDR3: CASYTGGNTIYF. The CDR3 nucleotides read TGTGCCTCTTATACAGGGGGAAACACCATATATTTT. The full variable domain, rest sourced from reference TRBV30 and TRBJ1-3, is SQTIHQWPATLVQPVGSPLSLECTVEGTSNPNLYWYRQAAGRGLQLLFYSVGIGQISSEVPQNLSASRPQDRQFILSSKKLLLSDSGFYLCASYTGGNTIYFGEGSWLTVV.

J is TRBJ1-1 and V is TRBV12-3 or TRBV12-4, with a possible D match to TRBD1 (5 bases). The length of the CDR3 is 13 residues. Trimming took 3 bases from V and 7 from J, leaving 12 bases between them. CDR3 amino acids: CASSLAQGLEAFF. DNA for the CDR3: TGTGCCAGCAGTTTGGCCCAGGGACTTGAAGCTTTCTTT.

V and J are TRBV6-5 and TRBJ2-7; 7 bases agree with TRBD1. The germline gives CDR1 MNHEY, CDR2 SVGAGI. V shed 5 bases and J 3 bases; nucleotides not matched to a gene: 10. CDR3 length equals 15 residues. This chain's CDR3 is CASSPRQGRLYEQYF. Here the CDR3 DNA reads TGTGCCAGCAGTCCGAGACAGGGCCGTCTCTACGAGCAGTACTTC.

This clone appeared a few times. Distinct nucleotide sequences in the sample also encode this CDR3. This chain joins TRBV5-6 and TRBJ2-7; 12 bases fit TRBD1. Losses at the gene ends were 3 bases for V and 7 bases for J; bases not matched to a gene: 8. The CDR3 totals 15 residues. Germline V gene data show CDR1 as SGHDT and CDR2 as YYEEEE. CDR3 nucleotides: TGTGCCAGCAGCTCGCCGGGACAGGGGGCGCGTGAGCAGTACTTC. This encodes CASSSPGQGAREQYF.

This chain links TRBV9 with TRBJ2-1; 9 bases are shared with TRBD1. This CDR3 region has 17 residues. The germline V gene has CDR1 SGDLS and CDR2 YYNGEE. The junction had 14 bases not matched to a gene; V was cut back by 1 base and J by 9 bases. The DNA of the CDR3 is TGTGCCAGCAGCGTACCTTCTCCGGGACAGGGAGGCCCTGAGCAGTTCTTC. Protein product: CASSVPSPGQGGPEQFF.

The chain has TRBV18 and TRBJ1-2; 7 bases map to TRBD1. V dropped 6 bases and J dropped 2; count of bases not matched to a gene: 6. This CDR3 is built from 14 residues. CDR1 KGHSH and CDR2 LQKENI come from the germline V gene. DNA of the CDR3: TGTGCCAGCTCGCCCCAGGGGGACAACTATGGCTACACCTTC. Encoded protein: CASSPQGDNYGYTF.